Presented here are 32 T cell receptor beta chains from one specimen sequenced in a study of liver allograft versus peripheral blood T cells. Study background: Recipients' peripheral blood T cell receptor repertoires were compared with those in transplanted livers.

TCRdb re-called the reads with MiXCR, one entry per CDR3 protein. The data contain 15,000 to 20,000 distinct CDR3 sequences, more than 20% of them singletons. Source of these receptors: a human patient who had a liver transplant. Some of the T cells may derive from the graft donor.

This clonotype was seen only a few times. CDR3 in DNA: TGTGCCAGCAGTTCCCCAGGGGGCAGCCAAGAGACCCAGTACTTC. Residues: CASSSPGGSQETQYF. The chain couples TRBV27 to TRBJ2-5; 8 nucleotides match TRBD1. Germline trimming cut 4 bases from V and 1 base from J; bases unmatched to any gene: 5. Germline lookup yields CDR1 MNHEY and CDR2 SMNVEV (reference sequence). CDR3 length: 15 amino acids.

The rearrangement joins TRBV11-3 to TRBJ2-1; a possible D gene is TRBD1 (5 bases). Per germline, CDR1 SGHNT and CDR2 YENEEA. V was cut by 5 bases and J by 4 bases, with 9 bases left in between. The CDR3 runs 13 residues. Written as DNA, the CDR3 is TGTGCCAGCAGCCACCAGGGTTACAATGAGCAGTTCTTC. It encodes CASSHQGYNEQFF.

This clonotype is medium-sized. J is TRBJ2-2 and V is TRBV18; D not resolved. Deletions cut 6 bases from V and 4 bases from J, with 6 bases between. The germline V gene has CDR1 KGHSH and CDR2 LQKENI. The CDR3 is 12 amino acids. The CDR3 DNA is TGTGCCAGCTCGGTTGGCACCGGGGAGCTGTTTTTT. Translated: CASSVGTGELFF. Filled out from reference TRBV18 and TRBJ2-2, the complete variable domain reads NAGVMQNPRHLVRRRGQEARLRCSPMKGHSHVYWYRQLPEEGLKFMVYLQKENIIDESGMPKERFSAEFPKEGPSILRIQQVVRGDSAAYFCASSVGTGELFFGEGSRLTVL.

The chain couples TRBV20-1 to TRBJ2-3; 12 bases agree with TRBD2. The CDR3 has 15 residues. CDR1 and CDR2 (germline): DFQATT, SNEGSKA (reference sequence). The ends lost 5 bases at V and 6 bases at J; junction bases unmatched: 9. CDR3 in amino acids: CSAWLAGGPGDTQYF. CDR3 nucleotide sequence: TGCAGTGCTTGGCTAGCGGGAGGGCCGGGGGATACGCAGTATTTT.

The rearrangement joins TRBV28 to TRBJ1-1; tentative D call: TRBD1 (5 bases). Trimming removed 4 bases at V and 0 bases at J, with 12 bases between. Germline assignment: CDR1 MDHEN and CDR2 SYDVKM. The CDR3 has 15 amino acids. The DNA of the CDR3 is TGTGCCAGCAGTTCTTGGGACGGGGTGAACACTGAAGCTTTCTTT. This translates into CASSSWDGVNTEAFF.

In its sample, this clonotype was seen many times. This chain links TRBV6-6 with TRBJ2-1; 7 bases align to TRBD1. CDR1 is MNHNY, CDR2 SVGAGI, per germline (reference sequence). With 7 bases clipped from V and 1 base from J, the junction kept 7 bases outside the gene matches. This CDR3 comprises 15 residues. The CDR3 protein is CASKLEGASYNEQFF. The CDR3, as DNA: TGTGCCAGCAAACTAGAGGGGGCTTCCTACAATGAGCAGTTCTTC.

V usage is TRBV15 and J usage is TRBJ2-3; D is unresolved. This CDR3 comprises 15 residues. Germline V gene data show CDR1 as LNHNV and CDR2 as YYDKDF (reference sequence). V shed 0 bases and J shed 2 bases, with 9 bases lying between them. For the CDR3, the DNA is TGTGCCACCAGCAGAGATTTGCGGAACACAGATACGCAGTATTTT. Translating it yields CATSRDLRNTDTQYF.

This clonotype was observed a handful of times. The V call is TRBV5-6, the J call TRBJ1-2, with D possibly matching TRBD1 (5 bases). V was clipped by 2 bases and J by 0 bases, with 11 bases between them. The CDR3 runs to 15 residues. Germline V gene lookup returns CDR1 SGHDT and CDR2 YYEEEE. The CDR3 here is CASSLTGNSNYGYTF. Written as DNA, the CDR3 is TGTGCCAGCAGCTTAACAGGAAACTCTAACTATGGCTACACCTTC.

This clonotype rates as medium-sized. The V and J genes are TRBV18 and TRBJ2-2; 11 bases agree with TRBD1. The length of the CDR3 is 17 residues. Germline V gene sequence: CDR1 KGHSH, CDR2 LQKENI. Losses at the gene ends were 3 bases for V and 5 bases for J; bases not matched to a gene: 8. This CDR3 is CASSPRAGTGGTGELFF. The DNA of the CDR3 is TGTGCCAGCTCACCGAGAGCCGGGACAGGGGGAACCGGGGAGCTGTTTTTT.

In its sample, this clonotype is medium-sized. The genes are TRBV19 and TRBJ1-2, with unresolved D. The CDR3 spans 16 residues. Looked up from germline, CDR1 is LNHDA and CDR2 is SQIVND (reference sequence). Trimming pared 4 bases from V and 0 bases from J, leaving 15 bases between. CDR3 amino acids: CASSTTGDVANYGYTF. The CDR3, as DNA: TGTGCCAGTAGTACCACGGGAGACGTTGCTAACTATGGCTACACCTTC.

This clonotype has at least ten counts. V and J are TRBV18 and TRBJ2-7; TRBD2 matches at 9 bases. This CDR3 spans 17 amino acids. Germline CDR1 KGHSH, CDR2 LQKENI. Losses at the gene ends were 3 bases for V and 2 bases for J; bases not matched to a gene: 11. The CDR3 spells CASSPKSKRLAAYEQYF. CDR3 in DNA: TGTGCCAGCTCACCTAAATCCAAACGACTAGCGGCCTACGAGCAGTACTTC. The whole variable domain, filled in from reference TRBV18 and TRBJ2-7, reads NAGVMQNPRHLVRRRGQEARLRCSPMKGHSHVYWYRQLPEEGLKFMVYLQKENIIDESGMPKERFSAEFPKEGPSILRIQQVVRGDSAAYFCASSPKSKRLAAYEQYFGPGTRLTVT.

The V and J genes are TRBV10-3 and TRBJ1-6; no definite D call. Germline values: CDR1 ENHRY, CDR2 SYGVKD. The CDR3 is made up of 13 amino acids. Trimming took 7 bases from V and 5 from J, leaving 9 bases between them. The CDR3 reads CAIMGSDNSPLHF. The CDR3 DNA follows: TGTGCCATCATGGGCAGCGATAATTCACCCCTCCACTTT.

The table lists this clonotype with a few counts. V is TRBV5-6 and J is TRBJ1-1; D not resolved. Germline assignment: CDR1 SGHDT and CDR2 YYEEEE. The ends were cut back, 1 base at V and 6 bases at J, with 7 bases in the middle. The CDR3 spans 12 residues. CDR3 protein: CASSLTYAEAFF. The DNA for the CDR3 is TGTGCCAGCAGCTTGACCTACGCTGAAGCTTTCTTT.

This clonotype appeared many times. The CDR3 sequence: CASSYGGGGGYTF. CDR3 nucleotide sequence: TGTGCCAGCAGTTACGGGGGCGGCGGAGGCTACACCTTC. The chain uses TRBV6-5 and TRBJ1-2; D perhaps matches TRBD1 (6 bases). Looked up from germline, CDR1 is MNHEY and CDR2 is SVGAGI. V lost 2 bases and J 8 bases, leaving 12 bases between the germline ends. The CDR3 is 13 residues long.

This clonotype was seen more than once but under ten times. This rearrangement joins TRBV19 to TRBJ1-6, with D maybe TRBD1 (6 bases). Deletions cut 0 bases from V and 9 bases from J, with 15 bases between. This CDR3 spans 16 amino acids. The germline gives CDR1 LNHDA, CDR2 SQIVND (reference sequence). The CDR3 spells CASSIEERGSSSPLHF. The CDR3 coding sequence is TGTGCCAGTAGTATAGAGGAGAGGGGGTCTAGTTCACCCCTCCACTTT.

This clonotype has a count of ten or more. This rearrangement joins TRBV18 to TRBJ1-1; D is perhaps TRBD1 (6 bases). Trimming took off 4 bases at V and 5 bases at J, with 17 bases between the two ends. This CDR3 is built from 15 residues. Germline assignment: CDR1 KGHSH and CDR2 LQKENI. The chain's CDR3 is CASSQSRGSGTEAFF. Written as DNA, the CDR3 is TGTGCCAGCTCACAAAGCAGGGGCTCGGGAACTGAAGCTTTCTTT. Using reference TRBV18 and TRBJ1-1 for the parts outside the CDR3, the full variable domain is NAGVMQNPRHLVRRRGQEARLRCSPMKGHSHVYWYRQLPEEGLKFMVYLQKENIIDESGMPKERFSAEFPKEGPSILRIQQVVRGDSAAYFCASSQSRGSGTEAFFGQGTRLTVV.

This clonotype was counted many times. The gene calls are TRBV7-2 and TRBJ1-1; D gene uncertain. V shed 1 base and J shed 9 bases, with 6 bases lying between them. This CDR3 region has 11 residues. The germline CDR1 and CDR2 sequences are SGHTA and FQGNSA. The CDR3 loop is CASSLDTQAFF. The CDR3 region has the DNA TGTGCCAGCAGCTTAGACACCCAAGCTTTCTTT.

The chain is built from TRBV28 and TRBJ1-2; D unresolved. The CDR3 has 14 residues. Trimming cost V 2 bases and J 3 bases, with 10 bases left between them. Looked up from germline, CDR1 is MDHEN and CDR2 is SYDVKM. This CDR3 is CASSLIVQYYGYTF. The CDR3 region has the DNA TGTGCCAGCAGTTTAATAGTACAGTACTATGGCTACACCTTC.

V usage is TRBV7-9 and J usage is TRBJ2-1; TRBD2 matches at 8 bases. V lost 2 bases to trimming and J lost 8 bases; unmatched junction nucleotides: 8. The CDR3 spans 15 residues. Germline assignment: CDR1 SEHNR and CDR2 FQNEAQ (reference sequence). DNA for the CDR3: TGTGCCAGCAGCTTACGGACCGGGACTAGAGATGAGCAGTTCTTC. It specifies CASSLRTGTRDEQFF.

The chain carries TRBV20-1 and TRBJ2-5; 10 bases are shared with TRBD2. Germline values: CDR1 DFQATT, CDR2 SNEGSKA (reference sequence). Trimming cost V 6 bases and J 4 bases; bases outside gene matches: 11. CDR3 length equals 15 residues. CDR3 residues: CSAGGSGGLVETQYF. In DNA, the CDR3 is TGCAGTGCAGGGGGTAGCGGGGGGCTGGTAGAGACCCAGTACTTC.

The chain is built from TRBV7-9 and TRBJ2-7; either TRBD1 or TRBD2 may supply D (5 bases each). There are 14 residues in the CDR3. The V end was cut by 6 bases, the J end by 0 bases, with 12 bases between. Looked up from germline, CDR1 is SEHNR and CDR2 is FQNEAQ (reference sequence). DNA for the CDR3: TGTGCCAGCAGGCCTGCAGGGAGCTCCTACGAGCAGTACTTC. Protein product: CASRPAGSSYEQYF.

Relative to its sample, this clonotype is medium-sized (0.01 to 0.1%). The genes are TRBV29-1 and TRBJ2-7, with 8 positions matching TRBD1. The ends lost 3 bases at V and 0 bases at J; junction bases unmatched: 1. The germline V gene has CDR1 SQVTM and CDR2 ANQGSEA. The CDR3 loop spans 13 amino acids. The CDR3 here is CSVDGTGSYEQYF. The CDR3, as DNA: TGCAGCGTTGACGGGACAGGCTCCTACGAGCAGTACTTC.

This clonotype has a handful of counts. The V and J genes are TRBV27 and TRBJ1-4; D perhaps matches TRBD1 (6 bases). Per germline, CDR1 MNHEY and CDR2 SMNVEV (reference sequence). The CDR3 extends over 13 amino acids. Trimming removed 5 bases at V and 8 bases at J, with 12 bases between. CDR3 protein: CASSRSRGEKLFF. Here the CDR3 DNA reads TGTGCCAGCAGTAGATCCAGGGGCGAAAAACTGTTTTTT.

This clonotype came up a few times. CDR3 in amino acids: CSARVAGLEKLFF. Here the CDR3 DNA reads TGCAGTGCTAGAGTCGCAGGGCTTGAAAAACTGTTTTTT. The rearrangement joins TRBV20-1 to TRBJ1-4; D is perhaps TRBD1 (5 bases). Germline loops: CDR1 DFQATT, CDR2 SNEGSKA (reference sequence). V was trimmed by 1 base and J by 7 bases, leaving 10 bases between them. The CDR3 is 13 amino acids.

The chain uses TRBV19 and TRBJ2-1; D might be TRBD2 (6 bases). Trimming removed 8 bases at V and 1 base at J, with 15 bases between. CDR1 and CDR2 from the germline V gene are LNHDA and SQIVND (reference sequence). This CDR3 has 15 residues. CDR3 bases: TGTGCCAGTGGGAGCGGGCGGAGTTCCTACAATGAGCAGTTCTTC. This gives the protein CASGSGRSSYNEQFF.

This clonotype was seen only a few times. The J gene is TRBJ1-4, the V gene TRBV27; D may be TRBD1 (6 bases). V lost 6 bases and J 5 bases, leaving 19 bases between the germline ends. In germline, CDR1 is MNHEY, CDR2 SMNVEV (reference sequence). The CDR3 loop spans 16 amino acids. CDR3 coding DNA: TGTGCCAGCAGCCCCTACAAGGGGGGCAGAAATGAAAAACTGTTTTTT. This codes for CASSPYKGGRNEKLFF. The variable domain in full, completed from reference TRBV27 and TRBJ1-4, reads EAQVTQNPRYLITVTGKKLTVTCSQNMNHEYMSWYRQDPGLGLRQIYYSMNVEVTDKGDVPEGYKVSRKEKRNFPLILESPSPNQTSLYFCASSPYKGGRNEKLFFGSGTQLSVL.

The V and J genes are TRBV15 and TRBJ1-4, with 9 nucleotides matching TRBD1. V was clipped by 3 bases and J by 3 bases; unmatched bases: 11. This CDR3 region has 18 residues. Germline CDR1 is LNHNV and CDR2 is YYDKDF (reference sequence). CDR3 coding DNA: TGTGCCACCAGCAGGATTGGGATTGGACAGGGGCCTAATGAAAAACTGTTTTTT. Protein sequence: CATSRIGIGQGPNEKLFF.

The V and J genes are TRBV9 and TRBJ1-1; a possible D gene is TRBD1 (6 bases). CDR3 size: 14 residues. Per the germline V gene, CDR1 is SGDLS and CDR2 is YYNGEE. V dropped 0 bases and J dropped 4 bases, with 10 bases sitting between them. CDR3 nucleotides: TGTGCCAGCAGCGTAGATGGAGGGGGCACTGAAGCTTTCTTT. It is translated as CASSVDGGGTEAFF.

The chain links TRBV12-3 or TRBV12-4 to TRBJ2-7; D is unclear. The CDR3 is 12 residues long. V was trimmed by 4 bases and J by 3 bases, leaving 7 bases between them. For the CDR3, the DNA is TGTGCCAGCAGTTCCCGGAGCTACGAGCAGTACTTC. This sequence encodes CASSSRSYEQYF.

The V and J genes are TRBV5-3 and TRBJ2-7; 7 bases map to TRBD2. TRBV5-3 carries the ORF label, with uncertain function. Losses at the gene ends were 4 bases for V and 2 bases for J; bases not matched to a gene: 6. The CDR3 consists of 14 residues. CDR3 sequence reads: CARSVSSGTYEQYF. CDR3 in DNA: TGTGCCAGAAGCGTCTCTAGCGGCACCTACGAGCAGTACTTC.

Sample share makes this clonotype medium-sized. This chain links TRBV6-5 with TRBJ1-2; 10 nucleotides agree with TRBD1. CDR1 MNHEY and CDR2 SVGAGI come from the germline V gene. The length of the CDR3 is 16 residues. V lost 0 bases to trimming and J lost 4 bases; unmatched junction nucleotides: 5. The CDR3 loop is CASSYSRTGGLYGYTF. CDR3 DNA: TGTGCCAGCAGTTACTCCCGGACAGGGGGACTCTATGGCTACACCTTC.

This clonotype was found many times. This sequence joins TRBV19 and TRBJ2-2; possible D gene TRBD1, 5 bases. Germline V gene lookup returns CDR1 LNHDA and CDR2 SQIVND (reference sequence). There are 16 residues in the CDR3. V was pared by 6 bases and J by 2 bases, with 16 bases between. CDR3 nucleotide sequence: TGTGCCAGTAGAACAAGGGGCGCCCCCAACACCGGGGAGCTGTTTTTT. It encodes CASRTRGAPNTGELFF.